Each of the 30 T cell receptor beta chains below was sequenced from the same sample in a study of shared clonotypes between healthy human individuals. Libraries were prepared by immunoSEQ multiplex PCR; TCRdb keeps only in-frame clonotypes and omits some of them. In the table there are roughly 2.5 million clones, more than 90% of which are singletons. Material: naive CD4+ T cells sorted from blood. As for subset: CD45RA+ positively selected. The receptors here all came from a man between 18 and 35 years old in good health.

The V call is TRBV19, the J call TRBJ1-6; 9 bases fit TRBD1. Per the germline V gene, CDR1 is LNHDA and CDR2 is SQIVND (reference sequence). The CDR3 totals 17 residues. V lost 5 bases to trimming and J lost 8 bases; unmatched junction nucleotides: 13. The CDR3 is CASSFSGTGPTDSPLHF. CDR3 bases: TGTGCCAGTAGTTTCTCCGGGACAGGGCCGACTGATTCACCCCTCCACTTT.

The genes are TRBV18 and TRBJ1-2; D might be TRBD1 (5 bases). The germline V gene encodes CDR1 KGHSH and CDR2 LQKENI. Between the trimmed V and J ends, which lost 1 base and 10 bases, there was a span of 13 bases. CDR3 size: 13 residues. In DNA, the CDR3 is TGTGCCAGCTCACCACGGGCAGGGTACGACTACACCTTC. Translated, it gives CASSPRAGYDYTF.

The rearrangement joins TRBV11-2 to TRBJ2-3, with D maybe TRBD1 (6 bases). The CDR3 extends over 14 amino acids. V was shortened by 5 bases and J by 8 bases, with 17 bases between the two germline ends. CDR1 is SGHAT, CDR2 FQNNGV, per germline. DNA of the CDR3: TGTGCCAGCAGCCCTCAAACAGGGAGTGGTACGCAGTATTTT. Encoded protein: CASSPQTGSGTQYF.

The rearrangement links TRBV2 to TRBJ1-1; a weak D match, TRBD1 (5 bases). The CDR3 length is 16 residues. Germline CDR1 is SNHLY and CDR2 is FYNNEI. The V end was cut by 1 base, the J end by 5 bases, with 17 bases between. The CDR3 DNA reads as TGTGCCAGCAGTGAAGAGAGTTCAGGGTACGGGACTGAAGCTTTCTTT. This gives the protein CASSEESSGYGTEAFF.

This sequence joins TRBV28 and TRBJ1-4; 9 bases line up with TRBD1. Looked up from germline, CDR1 is MDHEN and CDR2 is SYDVKM. There are 12 residues in the CDR3. Unmatched junction bases numbered 6, after V lost 9 bases and J lost 10 bases. The CDR3 sequence: CARLTGGGKLFF. The CDR3 DNA reads as TGTGCCAGGCTTACAGGGGGCGGAAAACTGTTTTTT.

V and J are TRBV7-2 and TRBJ2-7; D may be TRBD2 (5 bases). The V end lost 5 bases, the J end lost 2 bases, and 16 bases lay between the germline ends. The germline CDR1 and CDR2 sequences are SGHTA and FQGNSA. The CDR3 is made up of 15 amino acids. In DNA, the CDR3 is TGTGCCAGCAGCCCAGGTCGGGGTCTCACCTACGAGCAGTACTTC. Amino acids: CASSPGRGLTYEQYF.

The chain joins TRBV4-1 to TRBJ2-7; 10 bases match TRBD2. V trimming: 4 bases; J trimming: 3 bases; junction bases outside the gene matches: 9. CDR3 size: 16 residues. Germline CDR1 reads MGHRA; CDR2 reads YSYEKL. CDR3 amino acids: CASSRIPGLAYYEQYF. The CDR3 nucleotides are TGCGCCAGCAGCCGGATCCCGGGACTAGCGTACTACGAGCAGTACTTC.

V usage is TRBV4-1 and J usage is TRBJ1-1; D unresolved. Germline values: CDR1 MGHRA, CDR2 YSYEKL. V lost 6 bases to trimming and J lost 0 bases, with 11 bases between them. The CDR3 is made up of 14 amino acids. The CDR3 here is CASRFTVLNTEAFF. In DNA, the CDR3 is TGCGCCAGCAGGTTCACCGTCCTGAACACTGAAGCTTTCTTT.

This clone was seen a handful of times. This same CDR3 is encoded by further DNA sequences in the sample. J is TRBJ2-3 and V is TRBV5-1, with TRBD2 as a possible D gene (5 bases). V lost 0 bases to trimming and J lost 1 base, with 9 bases between them. This CDR3 region has 15 residues. Germline loops: CDR1 SGHRS, CDR2 YFSETQ. CDR3 bases: TGCGCCAGCAGCTTGGGAGGGCAGGGCACAGATACGCAGTATTTT. It codes for CASSLGGQGTDTQYF.

This chain joins TRBV11-2 and TRBJ2-1; D assignment may be TRBD1 or TRBD2 (5 bases each). V lost 7 bases, J lost 2 bases, and 12 bases lay in between. This CDR3 region has 14 residues. Germline CDR1 reads SGHAT; CDR2 reads FQNNGV. The CDR3 spells CASNPGTTYNEQFF. The CDR3 coding sequence is TGTGCCAGCAACCCCGGGACCACCTACAATGAGCAGTTCTTC.

The rearrangement joins TRBV7-2 to TRBJ2-1, with 7 bases fitting TRBD2. The germline V gene has CDR1 SGHTA and CDR2 FQGNSA. The V segment lost 0 bases and the J segment 13 bases; nucleotides outside the gene matches: 12. The CDR3 covers 15 residues. CDR3 bases: TGTGCCAGCAGCTTAGCACTTAGCGGGTCCAGTCCTCAGTTCTTC. Its protein product is CASSLALSGSSPQFF. The full variable domain, in which reference TRBV7-2 and TRBJ2-1 provide the parts outside the CDR3, is GAGVSQSPSNKVTEKGKDVELRCDPISGHTALYWYRQSLGQGLEFLIYFQGNSAPDKSGLPSDRFSAERTGGSVSTLTIQRTQQEDSAVYLCASSLALSGSSPQFFGPGTRLTVL.

This clone has a single count. The chain joins TRBV20-1 to TRBJ2-1; D remains unclear. The V gene lost 6 bases and the J gene lost 10 bases, with 13 bases spanning the gap. Germline V CDR1 and CDR2: DFQATT, SNEGSKA (reference sequence). This CDR3 has 11 amino acids. For the CDR3, the DNA is TGCAGTGCACGCCAAGGGCTCGAGCAGTTCTTC. Translated, it gives CSARQGLEQFF.

The chain employs TRBV25-1 and TRBJ2-7; 8 nucleotides align to TRBD2. The CDR3 sequence is 16 residues long. The V gene's germline CDR1 is MGHDK and CDR2 SYGVNS. Trimming cost V 3 bases and J 1 base; bases outside gene matches: 8. CDR3 residues: CASSDPLTSESYEQYF. In DNA form, the CDR3 reads TGTGCCAGCAGTGACCCCCTGACTAGCGAATCCTACGAGCAGTACTTC.

J is TRBJ2-2 and V is TRBV5-1; D is possibly TRBD1 (6 bases). Trimming removed 4 bases at V and 2 bases at J, with 12 bases between. This CDR3 comprises 15 residues. CDR1 and CDR2 from the germline V gene are SGHRS and YFSETQ. The CDR3 coding sequence is TGCGCCAGCAGCCCGACAGGAATAAACACCGGGGAGCTGTTTTTT. This codes for CASSPTGINTGELFF.

The chain links TRBV6-5 to TRBJ1-5; 8 bases are shared with TRBD1. The germline V gene encodes CDR1 MNHEY and CDR2 SVGAGI. This CDR3 is 16 amino acids long. V lost 0 bases, J lost 6 bases, and 7 bases stayed unmatched. The CDR3 DNA sequence: TGTGCCAGCAGTTACTCCTATACAGGGGGAGGTCAGCCCCAGCATTTT. Its protein is CASSYSYTGGGQPQHF.

The chain is built from TRBV6-6 and TRBJ1-2, with D possibly being TRBD1 (6 bases). Germline-derived CDR1 and CDR2 are MNHNY and SVGAGI (reference sequence). The CDR3 has 16 residues. Trimming took 0 bases from V and 4 from J, leaving 15 bases between them. The CDR3 nucleotides are TGTGCCAGCAGTTACTCCCCTTCAGGGGTCTCCTATGGCTACACCTTC. Protein product: CASSYSPSGVSYGYTF.

This clone was seen only once. This chain uses TRBV7-2 with TRBJ2-5; D ambiguous. The germline V gene encodes CDR1 SGHTA and CDR2 FQGNSA. This CDR3 region has 15 residues. The V and J ends lost 2 bases and 2 bases respectively, with 12 bases between them. The CDR3 bases are TGTGCCAGCAGCTTAAGGCGCAGCCGGCAAGAGACCCAGTACTTC. It codes for CASSLRRSRQETQYF.

V usage is TRBV18 and J usage is TRBJ2-7, with D perhaps TRBD2 (5 bases). Trimming pared 2 bases from V and 2 bases from J, leaving 7 bases between. The CDR3 spans 13 residues. Germline V gene lookup returns CDR1 KGHSH and CDR2 LQKENI. Here the CDR3 DNA reads TGTGCCAGCTCACCAGCACTAGCCTACGAGCAGTACTTC. Encoded protein: CASSPALAYEQYF.

The rearrangement joins TRBV7-2 to TRBJ2-7; possibly TRBD1 for D (5 bases). The CDR3 has 15 amino acids. V was trimmed by 2 bases and J by 5 bases, leaving 16 bases between them. Germline V gives CDR1 SGHTA, CDR2 FQGNSA. This chain's CDR3 is CASSLPQGSKNEQYF. The CDR3 DNA sequence: TGTGCCAGCAGCTTACCGCAGGGATCGAAAAACGAGCAGTACTTC. The whole variable domain, filled in from reference TRBV7-2 and TRBJ2-7, reads GAGVSQSPSNKVTEKGKDVELRCDPISGHTALYWYRQSLGQGLEFLIYFQGNSAPDKSGLPSDRFSAERTGGSVSTLTIQRTQQEDSAVYLCASSLPQGSKNEQYFGPGTRLTVT.

The chain uses TRBV5-1 and TRBJ2-3; D ambiguous. In germline, CDR1 is SGHRS, CDR2 YFSETQ. V dropped 1 base and J dropped 4 bases, with 10 bases sitting between them. CDR3 length: 14 amino acids. The CDR3 spells CASSLPLVADTQYF. DNA of the CDR3: TGCGCCAGCAGCTTGCCCCTAGTCGCAGATACGCAGTATTTT. The full variable domain, its missing parts supplied by reference TRBV5-1 and TRBJ2-3, is KAGVTQTPRYLIKTRGQQVTLSCSPISGHRSVSWYQQTPGQGLQFLFEYFSETQRNKGNFPGRFSGRQFSNSRSEMNVSTLELGDSALYLCASSLPLVADTQYFGPGTRLTVL.

This clone was recorded only once. The chain couples TRBV2 to TRBJ1-1; D remains ambiguous. Germline V CDR1 and CDR2: SNHLY, FYNNEI. Trimming took 2 bases from V and 2 from J, leaving 9 bases between them. CDR3 size: 14 residues. The CDR3 region is CASSESSPNTEAFF. Written as DNA, the CDR3 is TGTGCCAGCAGTGAATCCTCCCCCAACACTGAAGCTTTCTTT.

The chain employs TRBV5-1 and TRBJ2-2, with 8 nucleotides matching TRBD2. The CDR3 has 17 residues. V shed 0 bases, J shed 4 bases, and the junction held 8 bases outside the gene matches. The germline V gene encodes CDR1 SGHRS and CDR2 YFSETQ. The CDR3 DNA is TGCGCCAGCAGCTTGGCCGGGGGGGCCGATGGCACCGGGGAGCTGTTTTTT. Protein: CASSLAGGADGTGELFF.

V and J are TRBV6-1 and TRBJ2-2; tentatively, D is TRBD1 (6 bases). Germline CDR1 MNHNS, CDR2 SASEGT. The V end was cut by 5 bases, the J end by 6 bases, with 10 bases between. The CDR3 contains 13 residues. CDR3 sequence reads: CASSQTGPGELFF. The DNA of the CDR3 is TGTGCCAGCAGTCAAACAGGGCCCGGGGAGCTGTTTTTT.

The table lists this clone with a count of one. The chain employs TRBV5-6 and TRBJ2-2; D not resolved. V lost 4 bases and J lost 6, with 7 bases in between. The germline CDR1 and CDR2 sequences are SGHDT and YYEEEE. This CDR3 comprises 12 residues. DNA of the CDR3: TGTGCCAGCAGCCAGGACCCCGGGGAGCTGTTTTTT. Protein sequence: CASSQDPGELFF.

The chain combines TRBV6-5 with TRBJ2-7, with D perhaps TRBD2 (5 bases). CDR3 length equals 14 residues. V shed 10 bases and J shed 2 bases, with 18 bases lying between them. CDR1 MNHEY and CDR2 SVGAGI come from the germline V gene. The DNA of the CDR3 is TGTGCCACGCGTCGGGATATGGGGACCTACGAGCAGTACTTC. Amino acids: CATRRDMGTYEQYF.

V is TRBV7-2 and J is TRBJ2-7; D not certain. V was cut by 5 bases and J by 6 bases, with 14 bases left in between. The CDR3 covers 13 residues. Germline V CDR1 and CDR2: SGHTA, FQGNSA. The CDR3 nucleotides are TGTGCCAGCAGCCTACGTCCCCCGGGCGAGCAGTACTTC. Its translation: CASSLRPPGEQYF.

This clone was seen a handful of times. This specimen includes other DNA sequences encoding the same CDR3. The chain is built from TRBV6-1 and TRBJ1-2; 9 bases match TRBD1. This CDR3 has 13 amino acids. V lost 8 bases, J lost 3 bases, and 4 bases stayed unmatched. Germline V gene data show CDR1 as MNHNS and CDR2 as SASEGT. The CDR3 reads CASRRTGDYGYTF. In DNA form, the CDR3 reads TGTGCCAGCCGAAGGACAGGGGACTATGGCTACACCTTC.

The V gene is TRBV6-6, the J gene TRBJ2-7; 8 bases agree with TRBD2. Losses at the gene ends were 6 bases for V and 2 bases for J; bases not matched to a gene: 9. CDR3 length: 15 amino acids. Germline V gene lookup returns CDR1 MNHNY and CDR2 SVGAGI (reference sequence). The CDR3 DNA is TGTGCCAGCAGGAGTACCGGGACTAGTACCTACGAGCAGTACTTC. Amino acid sequence: CASRSTGTSTYEQYF.

This chain connects TRBV6-1 to TRBJ1-6; possibly TRBD1 for D (5 bases). CDR1 and CDR2 (germline): MNHNS, SASEGT. The CDR3 covers 15 residues. With 3 bases removed from V and 6 bases from J, the gap between germline ends came to 12 bases. The CDR3 sequence: CASSDRPGTNSPLHF. In nucleotides, the CDR3 is TGTGCCAGCAGTGATCGCCCAGGGACTAATTCACCCCTCCACTTT.

The V gene is TRBV5-1, the J gene TRBJ1-5; tentatively, D is TRBD1 (5 bases). Germline assignment: CDR1 SGHRS and CDR2 YFSETQ. This CDR3 region has 15 residues. V lost 4 bases and J 6 bases, leaving 17 bases between the germline ends. The CDR3 loop is CASSIGGGSAQPQHF. CDR3 nucleotide sequence: TGCGCCAGCAGCATTGGTGGGGGATCGGCTCAGCCCCAGCATTTT.